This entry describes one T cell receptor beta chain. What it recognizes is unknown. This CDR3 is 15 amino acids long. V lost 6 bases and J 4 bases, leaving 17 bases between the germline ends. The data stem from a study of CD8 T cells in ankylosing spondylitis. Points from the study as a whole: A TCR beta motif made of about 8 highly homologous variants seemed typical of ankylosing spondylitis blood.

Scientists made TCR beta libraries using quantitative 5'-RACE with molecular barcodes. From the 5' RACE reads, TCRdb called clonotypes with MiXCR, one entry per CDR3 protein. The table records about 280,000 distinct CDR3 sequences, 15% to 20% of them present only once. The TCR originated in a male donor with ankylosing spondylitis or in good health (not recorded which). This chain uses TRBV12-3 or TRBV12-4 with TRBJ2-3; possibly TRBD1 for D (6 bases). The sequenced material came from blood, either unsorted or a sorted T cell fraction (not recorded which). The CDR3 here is CASRAAGVPSDTQYF. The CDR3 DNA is TGTGCCAGCAGAGCGGCAGGGGTGCCCTCAGATACGCAGTATTTT.